One and the same sample provided the 5 T cell receptor beta chains below, sequenced in a study of cytomegalovirus exposure and HLA in healthy donors. The PCR contained 60 Vbeta and 13 Jbeta primers. Generated by immunoSEQ multiplex PCR, the TCRdb table keeps only in-frame clones and is missing some. There are 200,000 or so clones in the sample; 78% occur only once, and less than 6% lies in the top ten. The sequenced material came from PBMCs. The receptors were gathered from a woman aged 25 to 45 in good health and CMV-seropositive.

This clone has more than one count but fewer than ten. The V gene is TRBV19, the J gene TRBJ1-5; perhaps TRBD1 as D (5 bases). CDR3 length: 13 residues. V lost 10 bases and J lost 5, with 15 bases in between. The germline V gene encodes CDR1 LNHDA and CDR2 SQIVND (reference sequence). This chain's CDR3 is CATMGPGDQPQHF. CDR3 sequence (DNA): TGTGCCACCATGGGCCCGGGGGATCAGCCCCAGCATTTT.

The chain has TRBV29-1 and TRBJ1-2; tentatively, D is TRBD1 (6 bases). CDR1 SQVTM and CDR2 ANQGSEA come from the germline V gene. The germline V and J ends were trimmed by 1 base and 4 bases, with 19 bases remaining between them. The CDR3 spans 16 residues. CDR3 coding DNA: TGCAGCGTTGAAGGGGCAGGGAGTAGGGGGGGCTATGGCTACACCTTC. Translation gives CSVEGAGSRGGYGYTF.

The rearrangement links TRBV15 to TRBJ1-6, with TRBD1 identical over 10 bases. V lost 11 bases and J lost 10; bases outside the gene matches: 11. From germline, CDR1 is LNHNV and CDR2 YYDKDF (reference sequence). CDR3 length: 14 amino acids. CDR3 loop: CAAAGGQGKSPLHF. The CDR3 bases are TGTGCCGCTGCAGGGGGACAGGGGAAGTCACCCCTCCACTTT.

This clone was recorded a few times. The rearrangement uses TRBV9 and TRBJ1-4; 8 nucleotides line up with TRBD1. The V segment lost 3 bases and the J segment 4 bases; nucleotides outside the gene matches: 8. The CDR3 has 16 residues. Germline V lookup: CDR1 SGDLS, CDR2 YYNGEE. The CDR3 region is CASSASTGDLNEKLFF. The DNA of the CDR3 is TGTGCCAGCAGCGCCTCGACAGGGGATCTTAATGAAAAACTGTTTTTT.

The CDR3 region is CATSRDFDSSYEQYF. The DNA for the CDR3 is TGTGCCACCAGCAGAGATTTTGACAGCTCCTACGAGCAGTACTTC. The chain uses TRBV15 and TRBJ2-7, with D maybe TRBD1 (5 bases). CDR1 is LNHNV, CDR2 YYDKDF, per germline (reference sequence). Trimming took 0 bases from V and 0 from J, leaving 9 bases between them. The CDR3 length is 15 residues.